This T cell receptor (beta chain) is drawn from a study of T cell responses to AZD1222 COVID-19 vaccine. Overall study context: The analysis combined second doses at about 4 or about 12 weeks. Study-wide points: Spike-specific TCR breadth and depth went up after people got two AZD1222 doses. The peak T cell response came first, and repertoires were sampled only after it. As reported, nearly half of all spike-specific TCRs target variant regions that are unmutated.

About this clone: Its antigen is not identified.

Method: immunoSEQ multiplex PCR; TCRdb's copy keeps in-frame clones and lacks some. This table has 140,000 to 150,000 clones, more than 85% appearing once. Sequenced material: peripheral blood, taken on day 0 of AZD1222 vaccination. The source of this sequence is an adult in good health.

DNA of the CDR3: TGCGCCAGCAGCTTGGAAGTGGAGTTAGGTAATGAAAAACTGTTTTTT. It yields the protein CASSLEVELGNEKLFF. This rearrangement joins TRBV5-1 to TRBJ1-4; no firm D call. The V gene's germline CDR1 is SGHRS and CDR2 YFSETQ. V was trimmed by 0 bases and J by 4 bases, leaving 13 bases between them. There are 16 residues in the CDR3. The whole variable domain, filled in from reference TRBV5-1 and TRBJ1-4, reads KAGVTQTPRYLIKTRGQQVTLSCSPISGHRSVSWYQQTPGQGLQFLFEYFSETQRNKGNFPGRFSGRQFSNSRSEMNVSTLELGDSALYLCASSLEVELGNEKLFFGSGTQLSVL.